Each of the 2 T cell receptor beta chains below was sequenced from the same sample in a study of control samples from healthy donors and cancer patients. TCRdb's table, derived via immunoSEQ multiplex PCR, lists solely in-frame clones and lacks some. Of around 70,000 clones in the sample, roughly 86% were seen once. What was sequenced was PBMCs. These receptors were taken from a woman aged 45-60 years with head and neck cancer.

V gene TRBV5-6 combines with J gene TRBJ1-3; D uncertain. V lost 0 bases and J lost 4, with 14 bases in between. The CDR3 contains 16 residues. CDR1 is SGHDT and CDR2 is YYEEEE in the germline V gene. The chain's CDR3 is CASSLAELDRGNTIYF. The CDR3 DNA sequence: TGTGCCAGCAGCTTGGCCGAGTTGGACCGCGGAAACACCATATATTTT.

The rearrangement uses TRBV5-1 and TRBJ2-2; TRBD1 aligns across 9 bases. The trim removed 2 bases at V and 0 bases at J, leaving 2 bases unmatched. Germline V gene data show CDR1 as SGHRS and CDR2 as YFSETQ. CDR3 length: 16 amino acids. The CDR3 here is CASSFNRGPNTGELFF. As DNA, the CDR3 is TGCGCCAGCAGCTTTAACAGGGGGCCGAACACCGGGGAGCTGTTTTTT.